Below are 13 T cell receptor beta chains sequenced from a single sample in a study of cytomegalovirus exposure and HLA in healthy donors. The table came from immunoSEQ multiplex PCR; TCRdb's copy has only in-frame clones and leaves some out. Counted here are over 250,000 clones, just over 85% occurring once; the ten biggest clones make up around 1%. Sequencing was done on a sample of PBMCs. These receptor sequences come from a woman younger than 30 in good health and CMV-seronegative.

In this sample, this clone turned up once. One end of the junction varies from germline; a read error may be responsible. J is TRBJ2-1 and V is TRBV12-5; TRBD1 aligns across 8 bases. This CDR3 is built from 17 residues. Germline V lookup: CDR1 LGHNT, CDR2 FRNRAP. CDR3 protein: CASGLGILRAGGDEQFF. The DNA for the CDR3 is TGTGCTAGTGGCTTGGGGATCCTGCGGGCAGGGGGCGATGAGCAGTTCTTC.

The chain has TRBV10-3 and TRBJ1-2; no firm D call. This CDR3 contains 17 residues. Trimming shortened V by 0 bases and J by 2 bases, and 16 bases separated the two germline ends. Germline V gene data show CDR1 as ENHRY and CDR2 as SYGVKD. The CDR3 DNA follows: TGTGCCATCAGTGAGTCGCCCGGGGAGGGAATCAACTATGGCTACACCTTC. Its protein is CAISESPGEGINYGYTF.

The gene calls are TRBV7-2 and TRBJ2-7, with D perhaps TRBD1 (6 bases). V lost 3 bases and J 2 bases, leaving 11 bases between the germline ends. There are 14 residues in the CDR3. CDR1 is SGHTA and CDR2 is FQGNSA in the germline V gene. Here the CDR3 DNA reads TGTGCCAGCAGCTTGTTACGGACAGCCTACGAGCAGTACTTC. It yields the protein CASSLLRTAYEQYF.

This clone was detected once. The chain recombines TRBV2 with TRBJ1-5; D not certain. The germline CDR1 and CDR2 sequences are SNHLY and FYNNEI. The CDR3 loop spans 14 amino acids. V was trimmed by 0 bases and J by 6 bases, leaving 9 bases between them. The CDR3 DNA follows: TGTGCCAGCAGTGAAGCAGGCGGGCCTCAGCCCCAGCATTTT. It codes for CASSEAGGPQPQHF. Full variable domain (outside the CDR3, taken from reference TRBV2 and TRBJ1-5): EPEVTQTPSHQVTQMGQEVILRCVPISNHLYFYWYRQILGQKVEFLVSFYNNEISEKSEIFDDQFSVERPDGSNFTLKIRSTKLEDSAMYFCASSEAGGPQPQHFGDGTRLSIL.

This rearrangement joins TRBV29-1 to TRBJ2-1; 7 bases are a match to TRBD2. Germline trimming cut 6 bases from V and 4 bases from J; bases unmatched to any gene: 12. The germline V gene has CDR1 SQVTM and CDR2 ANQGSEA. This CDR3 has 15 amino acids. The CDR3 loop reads CSVLTPGLVYNEQFF. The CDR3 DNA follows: TGCAGCGTCCTAACGCCTGGACTAGTTTACAATGAGCAGTTCTTC.

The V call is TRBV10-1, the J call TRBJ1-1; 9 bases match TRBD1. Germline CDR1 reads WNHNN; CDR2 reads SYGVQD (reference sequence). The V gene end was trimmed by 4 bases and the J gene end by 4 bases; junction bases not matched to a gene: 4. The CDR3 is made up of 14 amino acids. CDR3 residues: CASSVTQGATEAFF. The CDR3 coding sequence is TGCGCCAGCAGTGTAACACAGGGGGCCACTGAAGCTTTCTTT.

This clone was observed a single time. In nucleotides, the CDR3 is TGTGCCACGAACAGACCCGGGGGGCGGCGGACTGAAGCTTTCTTT. Protein product: CATNRPGGRRTEAFF. The rearrangement uses TRBV6-6 and TRBJ1-1, with a tentative D call TRBD1 (6 bases). This CDR3 contains 15 residues. Trimming stripped 10 bases from V and 5 bases from J, with 23 bases between. The germline V gene has CDR1 MNHNY and CDR2 SVGAGI (reference sequence).

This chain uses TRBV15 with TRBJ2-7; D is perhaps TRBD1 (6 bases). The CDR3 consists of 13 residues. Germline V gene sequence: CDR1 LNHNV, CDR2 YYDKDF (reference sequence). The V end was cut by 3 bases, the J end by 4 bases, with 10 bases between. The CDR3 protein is CATSRVQGYEQYF. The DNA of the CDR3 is TGTGCCACCAGCAGGGTACAGGGATACGAGCAGTACTTC.

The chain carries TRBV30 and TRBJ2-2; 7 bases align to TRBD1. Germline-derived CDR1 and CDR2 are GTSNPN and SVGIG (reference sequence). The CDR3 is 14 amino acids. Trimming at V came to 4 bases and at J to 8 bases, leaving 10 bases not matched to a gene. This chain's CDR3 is CAWTKGQVTGELFF. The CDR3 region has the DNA TGTGCCTGGACGAAAGGACAGGTAACAGGGGAGCTGTTTTTT.

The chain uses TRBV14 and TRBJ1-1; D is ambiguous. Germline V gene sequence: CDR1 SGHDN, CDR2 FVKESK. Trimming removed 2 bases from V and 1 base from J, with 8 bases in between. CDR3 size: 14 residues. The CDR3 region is CASSQNYGNTEAFF. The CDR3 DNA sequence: TGTGCCAGCAGCCAAAACTACGGGAACACTGAAGCTTTCTTT.

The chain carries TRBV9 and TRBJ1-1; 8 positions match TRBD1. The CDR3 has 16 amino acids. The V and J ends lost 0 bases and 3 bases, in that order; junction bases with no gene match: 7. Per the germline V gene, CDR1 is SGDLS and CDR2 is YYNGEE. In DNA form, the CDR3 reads TGTGCCAGCAGCGTAGGGACAGGGTGGGGATACACTGAAGCTTTCTTT. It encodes CASSVGTGWGYTEAFF.

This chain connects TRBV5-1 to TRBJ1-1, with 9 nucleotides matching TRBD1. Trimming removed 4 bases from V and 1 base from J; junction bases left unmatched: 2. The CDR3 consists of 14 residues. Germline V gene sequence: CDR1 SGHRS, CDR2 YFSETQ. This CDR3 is CASSMGQGNTEAFF. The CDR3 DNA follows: TGCGCCAGCAGCATGGGACAGGGGAACACTGAAGCTTTCTTT. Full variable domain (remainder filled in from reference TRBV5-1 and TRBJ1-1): KAGVTQTPRYLIKTRGQQVTLSCSPISGHRSVSWYQQTPGQGLQFLFEYFSETQRNKGNFPGRFSGRQFSNSRSEMNVSTLELGDSALYLCASSMGQGNTEAFFGQGTRLTVV.

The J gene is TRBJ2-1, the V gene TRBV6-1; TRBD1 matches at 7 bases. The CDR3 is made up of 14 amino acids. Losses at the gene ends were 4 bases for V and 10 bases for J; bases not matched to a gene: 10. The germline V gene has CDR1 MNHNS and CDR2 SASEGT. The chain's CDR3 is CASSVRQGGWEQFF. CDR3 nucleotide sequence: TGTGCCAGCAGTGTTAGACAGGGCGGTTGGGAGCAGTTCTTC.